The 31 T cell receptor beta chains presented below share a single source sample, sequenced in a study of blood T cells in healthy people across ages. The second PCR ran roughly 6 to 11 cycles with a sample-barcoded 5' primer and J-beta primers. TCRdb re-analysed the 5' RACE reads in MiXCR, keeping a single row per CDR3 protein. Here the sample spans 540,000 or so distinct CDR3 sequences, 24% being singletons. The same data also contributed to another study, on T cells of mothers and their children.

The sequencing input was blood. These receptors came from a boy between 10 and 17 years old in good health.

In regard to this clonotype: This could be a read error, since a much larger clone is one nucleotide away. This chain uses TRBV6-2 or TRBV6-3 with TRBJ2-3; possibly TRBD1 for D (6 bases). The germline V gene has CDR1 MNHEY and CDR2 SVGEGT. The CDR3 consists of 14 residues. V lost 2 bases, J lost 4 bases, and 10 bases lay in between. CDR3 amino acids: CASSYGQRADTQYF. The CDR3 DNA sequence: TGTGCCAGCAGTTACGGACAGAGGGCAGATACGCAGTATTTT.

This clonotype has just a few counts. The J gene is TRBJ2-5, the V gene TRBV2; D might be TRBD1 (5 bases). The closer fit of TRBJ2-7 to the DNA end suggests the J call may be wrong. This CDR3 region has 15 residues. Germline V lookup: CDR1 SNHLY, CDR2 FYNNEI. The CDR3, as DNA: TGTGCCAGCAGTGAAAGAAGACAGCAATCCTACGAGCAGTACTTC. Protein sequence: CASSERRQQSYEQYF.

This clonotype occurred a few times. V usage is TRBV3-1 and J usage is TRBJ2-5; possibly TRBD2 for D (7 bases). CDR1 and CDR2 from the germline V gene are LGHDT and YNNKEL (reference sequence). This CDR3 is 13 amino acids long. V shed 11 bases and J shed 7 bases, with 20 bases lying between them. CDR3 sequence (DNA): TGTGCCTGGGGGGGGCTGTTGGACGGGACCCAGTACTTC. Amino acid sequence: CAWGGLLDGTQYF.

This chain links TRBV9 with TRBJ2-6; D gene uncertain. Trimming removed 3 bases from V and 2 bases from J, with 6 bases in between. CDR1 is SGDLS and CDR2 is YYNGEE in the germline V gene. CDR3 size: 14 residues. CDR3 protein: CASSAVAGANVLTF. Here the CDR3 DNA reads TGTGCCAGCAGCGCGGTGGCTGGGGCCAACGTCCTGACTTTC.

This clonotype came up a few times. The chain joins TRBV28 to TRBJ2-3; TRBD1 matches 7 bases. This CDR3 has 15 residues. Germline V gene sequence: CDR1 MDHEN, CDR2 SYDVKM. Trimming took 6 bases from V and 3 from J; bases not matched to a gene: 9. In nucleotides, the CDR3 is TGTGCCAGCAGACAAATCCGACAGGGAACAGATACGCAGTATTTT. This encodes CASRQIRQGTDTQYF.

The sample holds a few counts of this clonotype. The chain links TRBV28 to TRBJ1-2; 7 nucleotides match TRBD1. This CDR3 region has 14 residues. Per the germline V gene, CDR1 is MDHEN and CDR2 is SYDVKM. Trimming took 8 bases from V and 3 from J; bases not matched to a gene: 9. CDR3: CASGNRGFDYGYTF. Here the CDR3 DNA reads TGTGCCAGCGGAAACAGGGGTTTTGACTATGGCTACACCTTC.

The chain combines TRBV9 with TRBJ2-5, with 12 bases that match TRBD2. Trimming at V came to 3 bases and at J to 5 bases, leaving 8 bases not matched to a gene. The CDR3 loop spans 16 amino acids. Germline lookup yields CDR1 SGDLS and CDR2 YYNGEE. The CDR3 DNA reads TGTGCCAGCAGCGCAGGCCGACTAGCGGGAGATGAGACCCAGTACTTC. It specifies CASSAGRLAGDETQYF.

This clonotype was counted a few times. The chain uses TRBV7-9 and TRBJ2-3; 7 nucleotides agree with TRBD2. Per the germline V gene, CDR1 is SEHNR and CDR2 is FQNEAQ (reference sequence). The V and J ends lost 0 bases and 2 bases, in that order; junction bases with no gene match: 8. This CDR3 is built from 17 residues. The CDR3 DNA reads as TGTGCCAGCAGCTTAGCGCTCACGGGGGGAATCACAGATACGCAGTATTTT. It translates to CASSLALTGGITDTQYF.

This clonotype was seen only a few times. The V call is TRBV6-6, the J call TRBJ1-4; no clear D. The CDR3 totals 16 residues. Germline V gives CDR1 MNHNY, CDR2 SVGAGI (reference sequence). The V end was cut by 6 bases, the J end by 8 bases, with 22 bases between. CDR3 coding DNA: TGTGCCAGCAGCTATTGGGAAGAGTCTCCGGGAGAAAAACTGTTTTTT. The encoded protein is CASSYWEESPGEKLFF.

V is TRBV6-6 and J is TRBJ1-2; possibly TRBD1 for D (5 bases). V was clipped by 7 bases and J by 4 bases, with 10 bases between them. The CDR3 is 12 residues long. Germline V gene lookup returns CDR1 MNHNY and CDR2 SVGAGI (reference sequence). The CDR3 protein is CASTAGIYGYTF. The CDR3 DNA is TGTGCCAGCACGGCAGGGATCTATGGCTACACCTTC.

This clonotype turned up a few times. V and J are TRBV9 and TRBJ1-2, with 9 bases that match TRBD1. V gave up 5 bases and J gave up 3 bases; unmatched junction bases: 32. Germline-derived CDR1 and CDR2 are SGDLS and YYNGEE. The CDR3 covers 23 residues. CDR3 residues: CASRCRQGSCNIVGTGKDYGYTF. Written as DNA, the CDR3 is TGTGCCAGCAGATGCCGACAGGGGAGCTGTAACATTGTGGGGACAGGGAAGGACTATGGCTACACCTTC.

This clonotype has a handful of counts. This chain joins TRBV6-1 and TRBJ1-4; a weak D match, TRBD1 (6 bases). This CDR3 is built from 14 residues. The V end was cut by 8 bases, the J end by 7 bases, with 17 bases between. Germline loops: CDR1 MNHNS, CDR2 SASEGT. CDR3 sequence (DNA): TGTGCCAGCCGTATTGTCGGGACACTTGAAAAACTGTTTTTT. Its protein product is CASRIVGTLEKLFF.

V and J are TRBV15 and TRBJ2-3, with a possible D match to TRBD1 (6 bases). This CDR3 comprises 14 residues. Germline assignment: CDR1 LNHNV and CDR2 YYDKDF (reference sequence). The V gene lost 5 bases and the J gene lost 5 bases, with 14 bases spanning the gap. The CDR3 sequence: CATSDRQAEDTQYF. CDR3 bases: TGTGCCACCAGCGACCGACAGGCGGAAGATACGCAGTATTTT.

This clonotype has only a few counts. This sequence joins TRBV6-2 or TRBV6-3 and TRBJ2-3; D remains ambiguous. Trimming took off 2 bases at V and 4 bases at J, with 10 bases between the two ends. From germline, CDR1 is MNHEY and CDR2 SVGEGT. The CDR3 contains 14 residues. Here the CDR3 reads CASSYSRSADTQYF. CDR3 nucleotide sequence: TGTGCCAGCAGTTACAGCAGAAGCGCAGATACGCAGTATTTT.

The chain is built from TRBV14 and TRBJ2-1; perhaps TRBD2 as D (5 bases). The J call is doubtful: the DNA matches TRBJ2-7 better. This CDR3 region has 13 residues. The germline CDR1 and CDR2 sequences are SGHDN and FVKESK. The CDR3 is CASSQVRGNEQYF. The CDR3 DNA sequence: TGTGCCAGCAGCCAAGTCCGAGGGAACGAGCAGTACTTC.

The genes are TRBV6-2 or TRBV6-3 and TRBJ2-5, with TRBD1 as a possible D gene (6 bases). Gene TRBJ2-7 matches the end of the DNA better, so the J call may be wrong. The CDR3 is 15 amino acids. Germline lookup yields CDR1 MNHEY and CDR2 SVGEGT. CDR3 in amino acids: CASSRQLQGNTEQYF. The CDR3 nucleotides read TGTGCCAGCAGCCGACAGCTCCAGGGGAATACCGAGCAGTACTTC.

The genes are TRBV29-1 and TRBJ2-3; D gene uncertain. Germline V gives CDR1 SQVTM, CDR2 ANQGSEA. Between the trimmed V and J ends, which lost 6 bases and 3 bases, there was a span of 10 bases. This CDR3 has 12 residues. CDR3: CSVEMRTDTQYF. The CDR3 DNA follows: TGCAGCGTCGAGATGAGGACAGATACGCAGTATTTT.

This clonotype was detected only a few times. The V and J genes are TRBV5-1 and TRBJ2-6; TRBD2 is a possible D gene (5 bases). Germline V lookup: CDR1 SGHRS, CDR2 YFSETQ. This CDR3 comprises 16 residues. V shed 1 base and J shed 0 bases, with 8 bases lying between them. For the CDR3, the DNA is TGCGCCAGCAGCTTGCGGGGTGACTCTGGGGCCAACGTCCTGACTTTC. Translated: CASSLRGDSGANVLTF.

The genes are TRBV4-2 and TRBJ2-7; D possibly matches TRBD1 or TRBD2 (5 bases each). The length of the CDR3 is 16 residues. Trimming left V 1 base short and J 0 bases short, with 13 bases between. CDR1 is LGHNA, CDR2 YNFKEQ, per germline. This CDR3 is CASSQGAAGSSYEQYF. The DNA for the CDR3 is TGTGCCAGCAGCCAAGGAGCGGCAGGGAGCTCCTACGAGCAGTACTTC.

This clonotype was recorded a few times. This rearrangement joins TRBV20-1 to TRBJ2-1; tentatively, D is TRBD2 (6 bases). The ends were cut back, 0 bases at V and 6 bases at J, with 9 bases in the middle. This CDR3 region has 13 residues. The V gene's germline CDR1 is DFQATT and CDR2 SNEGSKA (reference sequence). CDR3 in DNA: TGCAGTGCTAGAGATCTAGCGTCCAATGAGCAGTTCTTC. Translated, it gives CSARDLASNEQFF.

The J gene is TRBJ2-5, the V gene TRBV5-5; 8 nucleotides align to TRBD1. The germline CDR1 and CDR2 sequences are SGHKS and YYEKEE (reference sequence). V was clipped by 1 base and J by 1 base; unmatched bases: 6. The CDR3 length is 16 residues. CDR3 sequence: CASSLRHGQGQETQYF. The DNA of the CDR3 is TGTGCCAGCAGCTTGCGTCATGGACAGGGCCAAGAGACCCAGTACTTC.

The chain uses TRBV5-1 and TRBJ2-2; D is perhaps TRBD1 (5 bases). From germline, CDR1 is SGHRS and CDR2 YFSETQ. This CDR3 spans 14 amino acids. V was clipped by 4 bases and J by 3 bases, with 10 bases between them. The CDR3 reads CASSGRVDTGELFF. DNA of the CDR3: TGCGCCAGCAGCGGCAGGGTCGACACCGGGGAGCTGTTTTTT.

This clonotype has just a few counts. CDR3 DNA sequence: TGTGCCAGCAGCTCCCATGGGACAGAGACGACCTACGAGCAGTACTTC. The encoded protein is CASSSHGTETTYEQYF. The chain uses TRBV7-2 and TRBJ2-7, with TRBD1 matching 7 bases. This CDR3 region has 16 residues. J was trimmed by 2 bases and V by 4 bases; bases with no gene match: 11. CDR1 and CDR2 (germline): SGHTA, FQGNSA.

This clonotype was counted many times. The chain carries TRBV18 and TRBJ2-7; TRBD1 aligns across 7 bases. V shed 8 bases and J 0 bases; nucleotides not matched to a gene: 7. In germline, CDR1 is KGHSH, CDR2 LQKENI. This CDR3 spans 14 amino acids. CDR3 region: CASSPRDSSYEQYF. The CDR3 bases are TGTGCCAGCAGCCCCCGGGACAGCTCCTACGAGCAGTACTTC.

This clonotype turned up a few times. The chain couples TRBV3-1 to TRBJ2-2, with unresolved D. CDR1 is LGHDT and CDR2 is YNNKEL in the germline V gene (reference sequence). The length of the CDR3 is 16 residues. V was cut by 0 bases and J by 2 bases, with 10 bases left in between. The CDR3 is CASSQEMWGNTGELFF. CDR3 bases: TGTGCCAGCAGCCAAGAGATGTGGGGAAACACCGGGGAGCTGTTTTTT.

This clonotype showed up just a few times. V and J are TRBV5-1 and TRBJ2-5; 7 bases match TRBD2. Unmatched junction bases numbered 10, after V lost 0 bases and J lost 2 bases. Germline V lookup: CDR1 SGHRS, CDR2 YFSETQ. The CDR3 has 17 residues. For the CDR3, the DNA is TGCGCCAGCAGCTTGGAACGGGCGGGAGACGAACAAGAGACCCAGTACTTC. Translating it yields CASSLERAGDEQETQYF.

Written as DNA, the CDR3 is TGTGCCAGCAGCTTTCAAGTGGGAGGCTACGAGCAGTACTTC. Protein product: CASSFQVGGYEQYF. The J gene is TRBJ2-7, the V gene TRBV5-5, with a weak D call TRBD2 (6 bases). Trimming left V 2 bases short and J 3 bases short, with 12 bases between. This CDR3 has 14 residues. Germline V gives CDR1 SGHKS, CDR2 YYEKEE (reference sequence).

The chain uses TRBV7-3 and TRBJ2-5; tentative D call: TRBD2 (6 bases). Germline V lookup: CDR1 SGHTA, CDR2 FQGTGA. V dropped 8 bases and J dropped 1 base, with 14 bases sitting between them. The CDR3 runs to 14 residues. As DNA, the CDR3 is TGTGCCAGCTCCATAGGCGGGACCCAAGAGACCCAGTACTTC. Translating gives CASSIGGTQETQYF.

This clonotype was detected a few times. The chain is built from TRBV4-1 and TRBJ2-1, with D perhaps matching TRBD1 or TRBD2 (5 bases each). Deletions cut 0 bases from V and 4 bases from J, with 13 bases between. CDR3 length equals 16 residues. CDR1 MGHRA and CDR2 YSYEKL come from the germline V gene. In nucleotides, the CDR3 is TGCGCCAGCAGCCAAGACCGGGACGCAGGATACAATGAGCAGTTCTTC. It is translated as CASSQDRDAGYNEQFF.

This clonotype was counted only a few times. V gene TRBV7-2 combines with J gene TRBJ2-4; 7 nucleotides agree with TRBD2. After removal of 5 bases from V and 1 base from J, the junction contained 5 bases not matched to a gene. This CDR3 has 15 amino acids. Germline CDR1 reads SGHTA; CDR2 reads FQGNSA. In DNA, the CDR3 is TGTGCCAGCAGCCTGGGGGGGTCGGCCAAAAACATTCAGTACTTC. Its protein product is CASSLGGSAKNIQYF.

This clonotype has just one count. This chain links TRBV7-3 with TRBJ2-5, with D possibly matching TRBD1 (6 bases). CDR3 size: 13 residues. The V and J ends lost 6 bases and 4 bases respectively, with 12 bases between them. In germline, CDR1 is SGHTA, CDR2 FQGTGA. The CDR3 nucleotides read TGTGCCAGCAGGGGCGACAGGCTAGAGACCCAGTACTTC. This encodes CASRGDRLETQYF.